Each of the 18 T cell receptor beta chains below was sequenced from the same sample in a study of identical twins (TCRdb year 2016). The receptor library was made with 5' RACE. Sequencing was performed on an Illumina HiSeq 2000. TCRdb reprocessed the public reads (quality trimming at Q25 with fastp, clone calling with MiXCR) and kept in-frame beta chains. Rows matching on CDR3 protein sequence are summarized as one entry with the most common DNA and genes. This sample has roughly 690,000 distinct CDR3 sequences in its table, and 21% of those were observed once. The top ten hold about 4.3% of the sample. The same sample was also studied in work on T cells expressing NK-cell markers.

Sequencing input: PBMCs. Receptors were obtained from a woman between 18 and 29 years old in good health.

The chain carries TRBV4-2 and TRBJ2-2, with D perhaps TRBD2 (6 bases). V lost 7 bases to trimming and J lost 0 bases, with 12 bases between them. CDR1 and CDR2 (germline): LGHNA, YNFKEQ. The CDR3 consists of 15 residues. This CDR3 reads CASTEGLPNTGELFF. CDR3 sequence (DNA): TGTGCCAGCACCGAGGGACTCCCGAACACCGGGGAGCTGTTTTTT.

This chain joins TRBV20-1 and TRBJ2-5; tentatively, D is TRBD2 (5 bases). This CDR3 region has 14 residues. From germline, CDR1 is DFQATT and CDR2 SNEGSKA (reference sequence). V lost 1 base and J 3 bases, leaving 12 bases between the germline ends. CDR3 nucleotides: TGCAGTGCTAGAGGCCTAGCCCTCGAAGAGACCCAGTACTTC. Its translation is CSARGLALEETQYF.

This clonotype was counted between two and nine times. V and J are TRBV6-5 and TRBJ2-1; no firm D call. Germline loops: CDR1 MNHEY, CDR2 SVGAGI. This CDR3 is built from 15 residues. Trimming removed 2 bases from V and 10 bases from J, with 18 bases in between. In DNA form, the CDR3 reads TGTGCCAGCAGTTACGGTGGTTGGTCTGGCTACGAGCAGTTCTTC. Amino acid sequence: CASSYGGWSGYEQFF.

The chain couples TRBV10-3 to TRBJ1-1, with TRBD1 matching 7 bases. Trimming removed 5 bases from V and 7 bases from J; junction bases left unmatched: 4. Per germline, CDR1 ENHRY and CDR2 SYGVKD. CDR3 size: 12 residues. The CDR3 here is CAISNDRVEAFF. The CDR3 DNA sequence: TGTGCCATCAGTAATGACAGGGTTGAAGCTTTCTTT.

The chain couples TRBV20-1 to TRBJ2-5, with TRBD1 identical over 9 bases. After removal of 1 base from V and 3 bases from J, the junction contained 3 bases not matched to a gene. This CDR3 is built from 14 residues. In germline, CDR1 is DFQATT, CDR2 SNEGSKA (reference sequence). Here the CDR3 reads CSARGRTGEETQYF. The CDR3 DNA reads as TGCAGTGCTAGAGGGAGGACAGGGGAAGAGACCCAGTACTTC.

In its sample, this clonotype was seen a few times. The chain couples TRBV5-1 to TRBJ2-1; tentative D call: TRBD1 (6 bases). The germline V gene has CDR1 SGHRS and CDR2 YFSETQ. Deletions cut 5 bases from V and 0 bases from J, with 15 bases between. The CDR3 covers 16 residues. CDR3 in DNA: TGCGCCAGCAGTCCCCAGGGGCCTAGCTCCTACAATGAGCAGTTCTTC. It is translated as CASSPQGPSSYNEQFF.

This clonotype came up a few times. The J gene is TRBJ2-1, the V gene TRBV19; D unresolved. The CDR3 has 14 residues. Trimming pared 2 bases from V and 3 bases from J, leaving 8 bases between. Germline lookup yields CDR1 LNHDA and CDR2 SQIVND (reference sequence). The CDR3 region has the DNA TGTGCCAGTAGTATACTTACAGACTACAATGAGCAGTTCTTC. Residues: CASSILTDYNEQFF.

This clonotype came up a few times. V and J are TRBV4-2 and TRBJ2-5; TRBD2 might be the D (6 bases). The CDR3 is 15 residues long. Germline CDR1 is LGHNA and CDR2 is YNFKEQ. Trimming left V 0 bases short and J 1 base short, with 9 bases between. CDR3 amino acids: CASSQDGTFQETQYF. The CDR3 DNA follows: TGTGCCAGCAGCCAAGATGGGACTTTCCAAGAGACCCAGTACTTC.

The chain employs TRBV3-1 and TRBJ1-1; D gene ambiguous. Per germline, CDR1 LGHDT and CDR2 YNNKEL (reference sequence). V was clipped by 1 base and J by 1 base, with 7 bases between them. CDR3 size: 14 residues. The DNA for the CDR3 is TGTGCCAGCAGCCAAGGTATAGGGAACACTGAAGCTTTCTTT. It yields the protein CASSQGIGNTEAFF. The entire variable domain, with the rest obtained from reference TRBV3-1 and TRBJ1-1, is as follows: DTAVSQTPKYLVTQMGNDKSIKCEQNLGHDTMYWYKQDSKKFLKIMFSYNNKELIINETVPNRFSPKSPDKAHLNLHINSLELGDSAVYFCASSQGIGNTEAFFGQGTRLTVV.

This clonotype has only a few counts. The V gene is TRBV29-1, the J gene TRBJ2-3; TRBD2 aligns across 9 bases. The CDR3 runs 11 residues. Germline CDR1 and CDR2: SQVTM and ANQGSEA. The ends lost 7 bases at V and 13 bases at J; junction bases unmatched: 9. The CDR3 region has the DNA TGCAGCGCCCTGATGGGCGGGAGGGAGTATTTT. It encodes CSALMGGREYF.

The chain carries TRBV5-1 and TRBJ1-5; 7 nucleotides agree with TRBD1. Trimming at V came to 4 bases and at J to 0 bases, leaving 7 bases not matched to a gene. Germline lookup yields CDR1 SGHRS and CDR2 YFSETQ. The CDR3 is 16 residues long. The DNA of the CDR3 is TGCGCCAGCAGCCCAGGGACAGTGTATAGCAATCAGCCCCAGCATTTT. Translation gives CASSPGTVYSNQPQHF. Together with reference TRBV5-1 and TRBJ1-5, the CDR3 gives the full variable domain: KAGVTQTPRYLIKTRGQQVTLSCSPISGHRSVSWYQQTPGQGLQFLFEYFSETQRNKGNFPGRFSGRQFSNSRSEMNVSTLELGDSALYLCASSPGTVYSNQPQHFGDGTRLSIL.

This clonotype was counted only a few times. The chain employs TRBV12-3 or TRBV12-4 and TRBJ2-1; D remains unclear. V shed 10 bases and J shed 8 bases, with 12 bases lying between them. The CDR3 consists of 11 residues. The CDR3 DNA sequence: TGTGCCACCCGTCGCGGAGATGAGCAGTTCTTC. The encoded protein is CATRRGDEQFF.

This clonotype was picked up many times. V is TRBV5-1 and J is TRBJ1-3; 9 bases line up with TRBD1. The trim removed 3 bases at V and 0 bases at J, leaving 4 bases unmatched. Looked up from germline, CDR1 is SGHRS and CDR2 is YFSETQ. This CDR3 is built from 16 residues. CDR3 residues: CASSSTGGSSGNTIYF. For the CDR3, the DNA is TGCGCCAGCAGCTCGACAGGGGGGAGCTCTGGAAACACCATATATTTT.

The chain employs TRBV10-1 and TRBJ2-7; 7 bases align to TRBD2. The CDR3 extends over 15 amino acids. Germline V lookup: CDR1 WNHNN, CDR2 SYGVQD (reference sequence). V lost 2 bases to trimming and J lost 5 bases; unmatched junction nucleotides: 9. CDR3 sequence reads: CASSEIGLGLDEQYF. The CDR3 coding sequence is TGCGCCAGCAGTGAGATCGGACTAGGGCTTGACGAGCAGTACTTC.

This rearrangement joins TRBV20-1 to TRBJ2-1, with 11 nucleotides matching TRBD2. The CDR3 spans 16 residues. The germline V gene has CDR1 DFQATT and CDR2 SNEGSKA (reference sequence). The V segment lost 2 bases and the J segment 4 bases; nucleotides outside the gene matches: 7. CDR3 in amino acids: CSARLPTSGVYNEQFF. The DNA for the CDR3 is TGCAGTGCTAGACTCCCGACTAGCGGGGTATACAATGAGCAGTTCTTC.

The V call is TRBV20-1, the J call TRBJ2-3; 9 nucleotides match TRBD2. The CDR3 sequence is 22 residues long. Trimming took 0 bases from V and 2 from J; bases not matched to a gene: 24. Germline CDR1 DFQATT, CDR2 SNEGSKA (reference sequence). The CDR3: CSARDHTRSLASGDGTTDTQYF. The CDR3, as DNA: TGCAGTGCTAGAGATCATACGAGAAGCTTGGCTAGCGGGGACGGAACCACAGATACGCAGTATTTT.

This rearrangement joins TRBV27 to TRBJ1-1; the match to TRBD1 covers 10 bases. Trimming took 7 bases from V and 4 from J; bases not matched to a gene: 9. Germline V lookup: CDR1 MNHEY, CDR2 SMNVEV (reference sequence). This CDR3 region has 15 residues. In DNA form, the CDR3 reads TGTGCCAGCATTCTAAGACAGGGGGCTAGCACTGAAGCTTTCTTT. This sequence encodes CASILRQGASTEAFF.

Only a few counts were recorded for this clonotype. This rearrangement joins TRBV11-3 to TRBJ2-5, with TRBD1 matching over 8 bases. Germline CDR1 reads SGHNT; CDR2 reads YENEEA. There are 14 residues in the CDR3. The ends lost 2 bases at V and 3 bases at J; junction bases unmatched: 2. The CDR3 DNA reads TGTGCCAGCAGCTTATACAGGGGGGAAGAGACCCAGTACTTC. This sequence encodes CASSLYRGEETQYF.